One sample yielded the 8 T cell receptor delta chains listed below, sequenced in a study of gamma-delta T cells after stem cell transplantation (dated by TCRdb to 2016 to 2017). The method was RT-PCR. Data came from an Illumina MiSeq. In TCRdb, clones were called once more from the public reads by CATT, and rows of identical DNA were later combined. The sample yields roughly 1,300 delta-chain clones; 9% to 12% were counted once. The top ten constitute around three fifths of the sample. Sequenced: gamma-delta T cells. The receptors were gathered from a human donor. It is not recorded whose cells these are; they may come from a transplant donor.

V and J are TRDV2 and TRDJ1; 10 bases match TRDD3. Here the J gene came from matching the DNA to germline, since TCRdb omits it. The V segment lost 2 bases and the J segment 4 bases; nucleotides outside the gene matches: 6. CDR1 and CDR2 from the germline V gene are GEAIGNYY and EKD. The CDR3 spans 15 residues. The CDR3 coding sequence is TGTGCCTGTGACAATAGGGGGGATACGGGCGATAAACTCATCTTT. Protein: CACDNRGDTGDKLIF.

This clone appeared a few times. The CDR3 here is CACDTLLGDTDKLIF. The CDR3 DNA follows: TGTGCCTGTGACACGCTGCTGGGGGATACCGATAAACTCATCTTT. The chain is built from TRDV2 and TRDJ1; 9 nucleotides line up with TRDD3. The CDR3 consists of 15 residues. Germline CDR1 is GEAIGNYY and CDR2 is EKD. V was pared by 1 base and J by 2 bases, with 4 bases of the junction left unmatched.

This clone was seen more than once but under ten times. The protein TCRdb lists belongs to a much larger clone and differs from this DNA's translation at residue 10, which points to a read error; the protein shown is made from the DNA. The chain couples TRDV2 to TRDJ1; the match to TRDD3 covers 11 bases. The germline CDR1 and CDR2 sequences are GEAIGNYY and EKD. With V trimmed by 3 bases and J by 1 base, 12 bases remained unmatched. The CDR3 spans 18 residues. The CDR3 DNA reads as TGTGCCTGTGACTCATTACTGGGGGATATGCGTGTCACCGATAAACTCATCTTT. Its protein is CACDSLLGDMRVTDKLIF.

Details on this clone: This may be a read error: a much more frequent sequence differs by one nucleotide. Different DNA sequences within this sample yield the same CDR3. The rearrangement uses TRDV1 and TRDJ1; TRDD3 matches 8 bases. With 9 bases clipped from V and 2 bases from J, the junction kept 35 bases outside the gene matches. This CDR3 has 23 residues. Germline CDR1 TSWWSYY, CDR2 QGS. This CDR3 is CALPGDGPLPTMGDPIETDKLIF. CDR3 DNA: TGTGCTCTGCCAGGGGACGGTCCCCTGCCGACCATGGGGGATCCCATCGAGACCGATAAACTCATCTTT.

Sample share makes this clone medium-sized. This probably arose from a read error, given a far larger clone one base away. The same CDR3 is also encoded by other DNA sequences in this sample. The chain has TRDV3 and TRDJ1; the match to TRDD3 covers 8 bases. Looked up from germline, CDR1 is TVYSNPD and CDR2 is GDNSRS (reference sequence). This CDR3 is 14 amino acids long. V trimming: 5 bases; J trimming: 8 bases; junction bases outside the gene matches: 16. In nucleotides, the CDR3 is TGTGCCCTCTCCTCCTACGACCTGGGGGACAAACTCATCTTT. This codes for CALSSYDLGDKLIF.

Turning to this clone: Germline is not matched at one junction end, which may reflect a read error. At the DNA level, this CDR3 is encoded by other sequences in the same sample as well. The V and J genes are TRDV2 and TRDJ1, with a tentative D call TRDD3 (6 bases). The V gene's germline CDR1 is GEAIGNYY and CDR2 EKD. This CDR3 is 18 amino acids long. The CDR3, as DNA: TGCGCCTGTGACACCGTTGGGGGTCCCCTCCGAGACACCGATAAACTCATCTTT. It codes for CACDTVGGPLRDTDKLIF.

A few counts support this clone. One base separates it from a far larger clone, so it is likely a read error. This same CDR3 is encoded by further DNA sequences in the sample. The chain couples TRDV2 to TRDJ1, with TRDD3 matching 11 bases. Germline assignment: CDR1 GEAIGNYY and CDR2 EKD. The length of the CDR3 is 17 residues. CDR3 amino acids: CACDSLMGDTVTDKLIF. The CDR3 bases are TGTGCTTGTGACTCTCTCATGGGGGATACGGTCACCGATAAACTCATCTTT.

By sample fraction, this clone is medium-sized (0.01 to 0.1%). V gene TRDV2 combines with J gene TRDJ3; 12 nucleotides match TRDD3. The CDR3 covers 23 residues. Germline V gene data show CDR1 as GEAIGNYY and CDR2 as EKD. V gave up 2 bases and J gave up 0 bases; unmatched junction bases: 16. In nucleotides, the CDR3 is TGTGCCTGTGACAACGCCGATACTGGGGGATACATTCCTAACTCCTGGGACACCCGACAGATGTTTTTC. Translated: CACDNADTGGYIPNSWDTRQMFF.